This entry describes one TCR beta chain. No antigen is known for it. The assay used deep level. Researchers divided each subset's genomic DNA evenly across several immunoSEQ plates. Authors' processing steps: Filtering differed for immunoSEQ, which gave only junction sequences without quality scores. Assay used: immunoSEQ multiplex PCR; TCRdb lists only in-frame clones, some missing. V and J calls and clone size are those listed in that table; D and trimming were worked out from the DNA. The sample records over a million clones, roughly 97% being singletons. Trimming took off 1 base at V and 5 bases at J, with 18 bases between the two ends. Germline CDR1 reads LNHNV; CDR2 reads YYDKDF (reference sequence). CDR3 size: 16 residues. The sample originates from a study of shared clonotypes between healthy human individuals. Overall study results and limits: Non-shared clonotypes had lower generation probabilities than clonotypes shared by all four sorted-subset donors.

V and J are TRBV15 and TRBJ2-7; maybe TRBD1 (5 bases). This sequence originates from a man aged 30 to 39 in good health. The sequencing sample was made of naive CD4+ T cells sorted from blood. The subset is: CD45RA+ positively selected. CDR3 bases: TGTGCCACCAGCAGAGCCCGGACAACCGCCGGCGACGAGCAGTACTTC. This encodes CATSRARTTAGDEQYF.